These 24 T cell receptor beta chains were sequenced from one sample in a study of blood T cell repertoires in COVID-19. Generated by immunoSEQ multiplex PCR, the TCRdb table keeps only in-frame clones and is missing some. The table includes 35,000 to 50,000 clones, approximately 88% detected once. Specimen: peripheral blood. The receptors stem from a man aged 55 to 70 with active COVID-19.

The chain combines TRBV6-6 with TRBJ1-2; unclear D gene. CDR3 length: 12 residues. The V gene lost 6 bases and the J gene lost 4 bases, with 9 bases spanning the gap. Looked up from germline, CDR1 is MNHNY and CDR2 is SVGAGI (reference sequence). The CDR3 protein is CASSPNFYGYTF. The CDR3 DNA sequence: TGTGCCAGCAGCCCCAATTTCTATGGCTACACCTTC.

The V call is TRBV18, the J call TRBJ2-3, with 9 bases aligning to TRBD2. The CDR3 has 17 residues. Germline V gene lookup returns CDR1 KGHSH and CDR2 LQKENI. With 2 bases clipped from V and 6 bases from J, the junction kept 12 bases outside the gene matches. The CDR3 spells CASSPILAGTAGDTQYF. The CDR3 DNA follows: TGTGCCAGCTCACCAATCCTAGCGGGAACCGCGGGGGATACGCAGTATTTT.

As DNA, the CDR3 is TGCAGTGTCGCGAGAGAGACCCAGTACTTC. Translation: CSVARETQYF. The chain uses TRBV20-1 and TRBJ2-5, with D uncertain. The CDR3 runs to 10 residues. V was clipped by 7 bases and J by 4 bases, with 7 bases between them. Per germline, CDR1 DFQATT and CDR2 SNEGSKA (reference sequence).

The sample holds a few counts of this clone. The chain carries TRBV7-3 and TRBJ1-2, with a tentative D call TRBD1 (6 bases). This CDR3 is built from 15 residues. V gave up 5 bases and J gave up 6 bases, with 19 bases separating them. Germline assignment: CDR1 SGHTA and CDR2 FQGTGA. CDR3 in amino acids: CASSRTRGGEDGYTF. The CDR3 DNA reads TGTGCCAGCAGCAGGACCCGAGGGGGAGAGGATGGCTACACCTTC.

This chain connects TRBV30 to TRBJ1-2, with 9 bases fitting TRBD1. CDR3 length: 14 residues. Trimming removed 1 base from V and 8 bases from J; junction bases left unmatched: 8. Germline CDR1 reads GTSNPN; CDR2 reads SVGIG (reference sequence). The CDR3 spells CAWSEDRGVRGYTF. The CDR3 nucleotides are TGTGCCTGGAGTGAGGACAGGGGAGTGCGCGGCTACACCTTC.

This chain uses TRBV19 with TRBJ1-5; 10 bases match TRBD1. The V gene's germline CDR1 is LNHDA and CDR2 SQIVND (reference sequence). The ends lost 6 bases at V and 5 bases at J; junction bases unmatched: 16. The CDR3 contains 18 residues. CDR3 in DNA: TGTGCCAGTAGAGTACGGGACAGGGGATACATCAGCGATCAGCCCCAGCATTTT. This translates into CASRVRDRGYISDQPQHF.

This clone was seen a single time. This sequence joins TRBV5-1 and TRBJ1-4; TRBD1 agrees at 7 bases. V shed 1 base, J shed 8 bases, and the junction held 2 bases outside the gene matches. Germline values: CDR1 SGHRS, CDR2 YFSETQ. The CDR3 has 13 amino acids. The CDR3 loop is CASSLTGVEKLFF. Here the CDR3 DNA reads TGCGCCAGCAGCTTGACAGGGGTCGAAAAACTGTTTTTT.

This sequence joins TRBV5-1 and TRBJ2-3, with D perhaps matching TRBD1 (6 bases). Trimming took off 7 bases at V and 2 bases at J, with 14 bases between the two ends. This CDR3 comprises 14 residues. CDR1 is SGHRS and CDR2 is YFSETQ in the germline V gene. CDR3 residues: CASWLQGVTDTQYF. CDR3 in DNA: TGCGCCAGCTGGTTACAGGGTGTCACAGATACGCAGTATTTT.

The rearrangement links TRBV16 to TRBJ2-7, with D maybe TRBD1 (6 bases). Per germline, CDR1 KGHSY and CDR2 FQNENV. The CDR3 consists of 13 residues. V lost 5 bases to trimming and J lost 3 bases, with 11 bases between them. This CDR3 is CASSSGTLYEQYF. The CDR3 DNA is TGTGCCAGCAGCTCCGGGACACTCTACGAGCAGTACTTC.

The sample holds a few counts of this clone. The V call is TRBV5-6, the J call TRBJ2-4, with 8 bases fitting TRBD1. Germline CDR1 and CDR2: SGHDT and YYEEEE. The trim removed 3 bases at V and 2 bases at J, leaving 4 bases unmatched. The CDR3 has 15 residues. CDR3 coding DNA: TGTGCCAGCAGCTCACAGGGGGGTTCCAAAAACATTCAGTACTTC. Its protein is CASSSQGGSKNIQYF. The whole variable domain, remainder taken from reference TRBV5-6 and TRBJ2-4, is DAGVTQSPTHLIKTRGQQVTLRCSPKSGHDTVSWYQQALGQGPQFIFQYYEEEERQRGNFPDRFSGHQFPNYSSELNVNALLLGDSALYLCASSSQGGSKNIQYFGAGTRLSVL.

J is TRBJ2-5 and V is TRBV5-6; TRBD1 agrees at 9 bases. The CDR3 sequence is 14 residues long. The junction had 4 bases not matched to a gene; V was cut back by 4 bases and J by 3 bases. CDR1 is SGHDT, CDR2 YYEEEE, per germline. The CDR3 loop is CASSQTGGEETQYF. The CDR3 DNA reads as TGTGCCAGCAGCCAGACAGGGGGTGAAGAGACCCAGTACTTC.

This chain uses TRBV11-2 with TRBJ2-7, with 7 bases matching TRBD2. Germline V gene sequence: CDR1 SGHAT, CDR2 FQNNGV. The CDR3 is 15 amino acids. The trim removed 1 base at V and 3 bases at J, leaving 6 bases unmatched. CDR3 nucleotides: TGTGCCAGCAGCTTAGGAGGCGGGAGAGGCTACGAGCAGTACTTC. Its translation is CASSLGGGRGYEQYF.

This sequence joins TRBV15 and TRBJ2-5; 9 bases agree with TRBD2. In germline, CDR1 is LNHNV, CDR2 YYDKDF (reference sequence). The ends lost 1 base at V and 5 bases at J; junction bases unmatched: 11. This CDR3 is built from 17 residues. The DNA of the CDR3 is TGTGCCACCAGCAGAGCCCCGTCAGCGGGAGGTTTGGAGACCCAGTACTTC. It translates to CATSRAPSAGGLETQYF.

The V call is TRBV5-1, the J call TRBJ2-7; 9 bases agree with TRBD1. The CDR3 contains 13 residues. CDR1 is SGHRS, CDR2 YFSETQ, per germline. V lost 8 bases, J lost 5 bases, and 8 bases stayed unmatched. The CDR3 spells CASRGTGLDEQYF. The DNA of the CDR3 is TGCGCCAGTCGCGGGACAGGGTTAGACGAGCAGTACTTC.

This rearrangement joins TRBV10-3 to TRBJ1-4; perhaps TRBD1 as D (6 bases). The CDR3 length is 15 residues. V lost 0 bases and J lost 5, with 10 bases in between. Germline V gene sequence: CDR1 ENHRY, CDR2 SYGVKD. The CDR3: CAISESTGANEKLFF. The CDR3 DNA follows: TGTGCCATCAGTGAGTCGACAGGCGCCAATGAAAAACTGTTTTTT.

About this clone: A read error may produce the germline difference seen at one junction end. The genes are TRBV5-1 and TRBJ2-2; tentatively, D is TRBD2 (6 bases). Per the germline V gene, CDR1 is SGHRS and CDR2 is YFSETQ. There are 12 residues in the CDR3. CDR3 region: CASSLWGDLQNF. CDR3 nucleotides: TGCGCCAGCAGCTTATGGGGGGACCTCCAGAATTTT.

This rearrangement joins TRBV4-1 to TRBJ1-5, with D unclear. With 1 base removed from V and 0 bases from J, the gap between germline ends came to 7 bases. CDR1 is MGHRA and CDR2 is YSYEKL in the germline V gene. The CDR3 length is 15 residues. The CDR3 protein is CASSQARNSNQPQHF. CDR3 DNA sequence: TGCGCCAGCAGCCAAGCGCGGAATAGCAATCAGCCCCAGCATTTT.

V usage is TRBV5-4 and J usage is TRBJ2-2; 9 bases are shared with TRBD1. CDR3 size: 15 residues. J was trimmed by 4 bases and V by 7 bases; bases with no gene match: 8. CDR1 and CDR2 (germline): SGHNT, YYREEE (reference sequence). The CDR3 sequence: CASGKQGAFTGELFF. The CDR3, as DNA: TGTGCCAGCGGCAAACAGGGGGCGTTCACCGGGGAGCTGTTTTTT.

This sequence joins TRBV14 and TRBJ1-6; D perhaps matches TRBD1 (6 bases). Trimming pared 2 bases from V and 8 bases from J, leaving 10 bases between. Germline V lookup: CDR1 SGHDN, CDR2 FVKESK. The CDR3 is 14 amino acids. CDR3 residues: CASSQRGADSPLHF. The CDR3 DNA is TGTGCCAGCAGCCAACGGGGGGCGGATTCACCCCTCCACTTT.

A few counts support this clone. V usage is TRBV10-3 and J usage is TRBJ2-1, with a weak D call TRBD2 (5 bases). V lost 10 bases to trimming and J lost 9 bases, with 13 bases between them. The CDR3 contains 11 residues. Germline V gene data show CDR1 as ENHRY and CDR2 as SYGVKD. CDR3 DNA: TGTGCCACCTCCGGAGGCTTTGAGCAGTTCTTC. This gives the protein CATSGGFEQFF.

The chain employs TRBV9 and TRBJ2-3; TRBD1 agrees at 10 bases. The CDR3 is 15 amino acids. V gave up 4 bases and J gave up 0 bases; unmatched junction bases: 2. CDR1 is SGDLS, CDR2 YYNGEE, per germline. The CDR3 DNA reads TGTGCCAGCAGCCCGGGACAGGGGAGCACAGATACGCAGTATTTT. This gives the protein CASSPGQGSTDTQYF.

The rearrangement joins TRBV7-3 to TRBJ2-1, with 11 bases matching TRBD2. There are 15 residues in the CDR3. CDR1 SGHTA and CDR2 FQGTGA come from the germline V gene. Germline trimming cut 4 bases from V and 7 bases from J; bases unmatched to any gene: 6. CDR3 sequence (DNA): TGTGCCAGCAGCTCCAGACTAGCGGGGTTTAATGAGCAGTTCTTC. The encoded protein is CASSSRLAGFNEQFF.

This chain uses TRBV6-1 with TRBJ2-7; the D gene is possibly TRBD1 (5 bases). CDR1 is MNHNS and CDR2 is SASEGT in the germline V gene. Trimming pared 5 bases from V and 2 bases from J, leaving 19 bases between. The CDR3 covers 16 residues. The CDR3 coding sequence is TGTGCCAGCAGTCAAGGTGCAGGGATCAGGGCCTACGAGCAGTACTTC. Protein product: CASSQGAGIRAYEQYF.

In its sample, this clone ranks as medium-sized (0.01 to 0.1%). DNA for the CDR3: TGTGCCAGCAGTATAGGGACAGGGCGGGAGCAGTACTTC. Protein sequence: CASSIGTGREQYF. The genes are TRBV27 and TRBJ2-7; 9 bases line up with TRBD1. The CDR3 contains 13 residues. The germline V gene has CDR1 MNHEY and CDR2 SMNVEV (reference sequence). Trimming took 5 bases from V and 7 from J; bases not matched to a gene: 6.